This T cell receptor (beta chain) was identified in a study of T cells in localized non-small cell lung cancer. Profiling relied on immunoSEQ multiplex PCR, and the TCRdb table lists in-frame clones only, not all of them. In the table there are tens of thousands of clones, approximately 90% of which are singletons. CDR1 and CDR2 from the germline V gene are SGHTA and FQGTGA. The CDR3 is 16 amino acids. The J segment lost 5 bases and the V segment lost 5 bases, leaving 10 bases of the junction unmatched. Whole-study findings and limits: Adjacent uninvolved lung tissue had the highest T cell clonality, exceeding tumor. There were a median 57 of the top 100 tumor clones appearing in adjacent lung.

Note on this clone: Antigen specificity is unknown.

The sequencing used PBMCs, collected before any cancer treatment. This receptor was obtained from a man aged 35 to 69 with stage II lung adenocarcinoma. The V and J genes are TRBV7-3 and TRBJ2-1, with 9 nucleotides matching TRBD1. The CDR3 sequence: CASSVTGGLRDNEQFF. CDR3 DNA sequence: TGTGCCAGCAGCGTCACAGGGGGCCTTAGAGACAATGAGCAGTTCTTC.